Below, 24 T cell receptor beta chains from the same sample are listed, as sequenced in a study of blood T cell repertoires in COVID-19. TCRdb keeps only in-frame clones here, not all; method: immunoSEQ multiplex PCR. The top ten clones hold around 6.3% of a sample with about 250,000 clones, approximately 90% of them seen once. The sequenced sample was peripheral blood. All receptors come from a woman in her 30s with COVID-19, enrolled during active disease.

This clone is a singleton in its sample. This CDR3 is CASSLWDRGQETQYF. The CDR3 DNA sequence: TGTGCCAGCAGTTTATGGGACAGGGGCCAAGAGACCCAGTACTTC. The V gene is TRBV28, the J gene TRBJ2-5, with 9 positions matching TRBD1. This CDR3 comprises 15 residues. Germline V CDR1 and CDR2: MDHEN, SYDVKM. Germline trimming cut 0 bases from V and 1 base from J; bases unmatched to any gene: 0.

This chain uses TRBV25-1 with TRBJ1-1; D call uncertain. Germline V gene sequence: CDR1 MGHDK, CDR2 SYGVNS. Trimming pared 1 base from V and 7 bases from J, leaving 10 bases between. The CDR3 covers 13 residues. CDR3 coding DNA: TGTGCCAGCAGTGAATGGAGGGAAGATGAAGCTTTCTTT. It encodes CASSEWREDEAFF.

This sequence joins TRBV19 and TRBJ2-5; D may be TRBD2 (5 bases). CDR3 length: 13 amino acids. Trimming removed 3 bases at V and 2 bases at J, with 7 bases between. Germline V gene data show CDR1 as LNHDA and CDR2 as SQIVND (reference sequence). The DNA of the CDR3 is TGTGCCAGTAGTATCGGGAATCAAGAGACCCAGTACTTC. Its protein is CASSIGNQETQYF. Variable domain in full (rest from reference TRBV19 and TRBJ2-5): DGGITQSPKYLFRKEGQNVTLSCEQNLNHDAMYWYRQDPGQGLRLIYYSQIVNDFQKGDIAEGYSVSREKKESFPLTVTSAQKNPTAFYLCASSIGNQETQYFGPGTRLLVL.

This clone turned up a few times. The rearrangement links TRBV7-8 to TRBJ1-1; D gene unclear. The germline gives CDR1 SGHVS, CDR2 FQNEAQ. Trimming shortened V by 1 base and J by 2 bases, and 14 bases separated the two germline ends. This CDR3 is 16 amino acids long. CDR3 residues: CASSLVVGQPNTEAFF. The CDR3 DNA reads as TGTGCCAGCAGCTTAGTCGTTGGGCAACCAAACACTGAAGCTTTCTTT.

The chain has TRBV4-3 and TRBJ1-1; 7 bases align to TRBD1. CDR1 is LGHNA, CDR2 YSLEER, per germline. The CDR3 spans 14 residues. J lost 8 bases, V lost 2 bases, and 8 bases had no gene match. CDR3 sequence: CASSQLYDRVEAFF. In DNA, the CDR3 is TGCGCCAGCAGCCAACTTTATGACAGGGTCGAAGCTTTCTTT.

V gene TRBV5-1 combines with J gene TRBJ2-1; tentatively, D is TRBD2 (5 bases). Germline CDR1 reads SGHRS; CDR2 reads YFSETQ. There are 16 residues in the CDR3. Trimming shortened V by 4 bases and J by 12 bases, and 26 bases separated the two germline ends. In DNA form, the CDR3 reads TGCGCCAGCAGCGTAACAGCGGCCCCGTATGTCGTTGGGCAGTTCTTC. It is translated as CASSVTAAPYVVGQFF.

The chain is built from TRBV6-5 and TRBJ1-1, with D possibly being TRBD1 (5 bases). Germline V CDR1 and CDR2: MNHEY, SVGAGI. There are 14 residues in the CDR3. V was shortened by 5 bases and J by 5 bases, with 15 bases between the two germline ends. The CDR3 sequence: CASSRQGGPTEAFF. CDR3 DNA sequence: TGTGCCAGCAGTCGGCAGGGAGGGCCGACTGAAGCTTTCTTT.

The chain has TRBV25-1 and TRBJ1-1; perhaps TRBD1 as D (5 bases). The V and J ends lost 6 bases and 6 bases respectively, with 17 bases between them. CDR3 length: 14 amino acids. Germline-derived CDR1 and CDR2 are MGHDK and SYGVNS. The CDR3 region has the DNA TGTGCCAGCAGCCACCGTCGGGGGAGTGCTGAAGCTTTCTTT. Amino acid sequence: CASSHRRGSAEAFF.

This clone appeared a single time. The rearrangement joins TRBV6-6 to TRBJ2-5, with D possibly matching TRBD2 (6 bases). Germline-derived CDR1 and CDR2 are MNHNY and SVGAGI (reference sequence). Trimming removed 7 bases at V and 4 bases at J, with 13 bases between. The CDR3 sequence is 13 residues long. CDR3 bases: TGTGCCAGCACTCCCCGGGGGTTAGAGACCCAGTACTTC. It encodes CASTPRGLETQYF.

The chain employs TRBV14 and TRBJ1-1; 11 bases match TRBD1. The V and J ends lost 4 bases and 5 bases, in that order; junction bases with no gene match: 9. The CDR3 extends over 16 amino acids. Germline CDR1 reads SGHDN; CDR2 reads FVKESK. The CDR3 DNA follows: TGTGCCAGCAGCCCTTGGACAGGGGGCGGTGAGACTGAAGCTTTCTTT. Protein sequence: CASSPWTGGGETEAFF.

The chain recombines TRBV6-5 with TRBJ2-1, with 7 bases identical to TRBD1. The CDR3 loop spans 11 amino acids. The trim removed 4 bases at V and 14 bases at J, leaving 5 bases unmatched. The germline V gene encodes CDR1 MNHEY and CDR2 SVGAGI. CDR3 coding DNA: TGTGCCAGCAGTTCGGACAGGCGGGAGTTCTTC. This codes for CASSSDRREFF.

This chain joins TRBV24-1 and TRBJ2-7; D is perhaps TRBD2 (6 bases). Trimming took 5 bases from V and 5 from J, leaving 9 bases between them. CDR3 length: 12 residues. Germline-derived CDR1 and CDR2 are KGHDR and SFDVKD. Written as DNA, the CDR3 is TGTGCCACCAGTGGCGCGGGGAACGAGCAGTACTTC. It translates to CATSGAGNEQYF.

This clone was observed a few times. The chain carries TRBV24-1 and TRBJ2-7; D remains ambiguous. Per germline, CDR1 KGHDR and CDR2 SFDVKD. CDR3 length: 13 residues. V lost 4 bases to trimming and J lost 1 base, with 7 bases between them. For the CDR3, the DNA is TGTGCCACCAGTGACCCCCGGTCCTACGAGCAGTACGTC. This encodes CATSDPRSYEQYV.

The CDR3 sequence: CASSVDRGTEQYV. Written as DNA, the CDR3 is TGTGCCAGCAGCGTGGACAGGGGAACTGAGCAGTACGTC. The chain is built from TRBV11-3 and TRBJ2-7, with 9 bases lining up with TRBD1. Germline assignment: CDR1 SGHNT and CDR2 YENEEA. The ends lost 5 bases at V and 7 bases at J; junction bases unmatched: 6. The CDR3 is made up of 13 amino acids.

The CDR3 reads CASPNLSFDYGYTF. The CDR3 nucleotides read TGTGCCAGCCCAAACCTCAGTTTCGACTATGGCTACACCTTC. The chain is built from TRBV2 and TRBJ1-2; D ambiguous. The V and J ends lost 8 bases and 3 bases respectively, with 16 bases between them. The CDR3 extends over 14 amino acids. Germline CDR1 and CDR2: SNHLY and FYNNEI. The complete variable domain, with remaining parts taken from reference TRBV2 and TRBJ1-2, reads EPEVTQTPSHQVTQMGQEVILRCVPISNHLYFYWYRQILGQKVEFLVSFYNNEISEKSEIFDDQFSVERPDGSNFTLKIRSTKLEDSAMYFCASPNLSFDYGYTFGSGTRLTVV.

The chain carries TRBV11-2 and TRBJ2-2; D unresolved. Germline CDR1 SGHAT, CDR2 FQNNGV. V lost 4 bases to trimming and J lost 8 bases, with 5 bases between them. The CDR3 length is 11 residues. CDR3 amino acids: CASSWAGELFF. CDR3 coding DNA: TGTGCCAGCAGCTGGGCGGGGGAGCTGTTTTTT.

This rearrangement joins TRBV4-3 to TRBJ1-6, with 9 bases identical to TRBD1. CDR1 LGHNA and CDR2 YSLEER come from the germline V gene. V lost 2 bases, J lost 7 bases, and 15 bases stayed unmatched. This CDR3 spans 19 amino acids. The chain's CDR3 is CASSQIVKVGGQGNSPLHF. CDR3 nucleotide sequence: TGCGCCAGCAGCCAAATAGTAAAGGTCGGTGGACAGGGGAATTCACCCCTCCACTTT.

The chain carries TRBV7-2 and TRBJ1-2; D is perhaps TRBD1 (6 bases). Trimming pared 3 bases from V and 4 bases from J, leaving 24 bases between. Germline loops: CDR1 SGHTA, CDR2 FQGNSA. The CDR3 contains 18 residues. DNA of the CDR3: TGTGCCAGCAGCTTTCGGGCTTCCGAACAGGGTTGGCTCTATGGCTACACCTTC. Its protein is CASSFRASEQGWLYGYTF.

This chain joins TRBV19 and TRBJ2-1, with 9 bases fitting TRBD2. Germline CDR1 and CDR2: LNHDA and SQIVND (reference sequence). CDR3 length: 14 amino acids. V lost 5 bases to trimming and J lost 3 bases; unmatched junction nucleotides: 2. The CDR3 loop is CASSGLARYNEQFF. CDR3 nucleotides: TGTGCCAGTAGTGGACTAGCGCGCTACAATGAGCAGTTCTTC.

The CDR3 loop reads CASSLGLTGEAFF. The DNA for the CDR3 is TGTGCCAGCAGCTTGGGCCTGACGGGTGAAGCTTTCTTT. The genes are TRBV5-4 and TRBJ1-1, with D uncertain. Between the trimmed V and J ends, which lost 0 bases and 7 bases, there was a span of 10 bases. Germline V gene sequence: CDR1 SGHNT, CDR2 YYREEE (reference sequence). CDR3 length: 13 residues.

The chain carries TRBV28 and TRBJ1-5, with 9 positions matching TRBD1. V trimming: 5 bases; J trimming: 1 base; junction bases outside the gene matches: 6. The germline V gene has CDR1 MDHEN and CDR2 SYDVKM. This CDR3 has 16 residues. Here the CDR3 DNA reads TGTGCCAGCAGTGGTATACAGGGGGCAAGCAATCAGCCCCAGCATTTT. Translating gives CASSGIQGASNQPQHF.

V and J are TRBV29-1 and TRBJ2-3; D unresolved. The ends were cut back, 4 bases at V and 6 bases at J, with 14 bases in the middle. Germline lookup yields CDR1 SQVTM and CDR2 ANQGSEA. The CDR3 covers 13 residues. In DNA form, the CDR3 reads TGCAGCGTTGCATCGATTTTCGGGGATACGCAGTATTTT. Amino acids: CSVASIFGDTQYF.

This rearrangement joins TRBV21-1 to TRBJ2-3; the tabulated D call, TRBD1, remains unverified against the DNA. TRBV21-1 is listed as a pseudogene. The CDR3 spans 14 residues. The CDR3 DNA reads TGTGCCAGTTACCAACAGGGGGCGGCAGATACGCAGTATTTT. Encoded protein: CASYQQGAADTQYF.

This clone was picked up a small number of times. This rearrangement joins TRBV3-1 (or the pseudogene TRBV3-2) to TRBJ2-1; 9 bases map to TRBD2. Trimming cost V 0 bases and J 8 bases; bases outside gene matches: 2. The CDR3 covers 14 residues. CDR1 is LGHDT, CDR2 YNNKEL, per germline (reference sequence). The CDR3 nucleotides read TGTGCCAGCAGCCAAGATGGGACTAGCTATGAGCAGTTCTTC. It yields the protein CASSQDGTSYEQFF.